This T cell receptor beta chain was retrieved from a study of cytomegalovirus exposure and HLA in healthy donors. Findings and caveats of the study: The study labeled more than 150 TCR beta chains cytomegalovirus-associated. CMV serostatus was the sole immune exposure information available.

Looked up from germline, CDR1 is ENHRY and CDR2 is SYGVKD. Germline trimming cut 10 bases from V and 1 base from J; bases unmatched to any gene: 5. This CDR3 has 13 amino acids. Both 60 Vbeta primers and 13 Jbeta primers went into the PCR. Using immunoSEQ multiplex PCR, the repertoire was profiled, and TCRdb retains in-frame clones only, with some absent. The sample has 150,000 to 200,000 clones, around 81% seen once. Turning to this clone: Its antigen is undetermined.

This chain links TRBV10-3 with TRBJ2-5, with 8 positions matching TRBD2. The sample was PBMCs. The sequence derives from a man younger than 30 in good health and CMV-seronegative. As DNA, the CDR3 is TGTGCCACCGGGAGGGACCTCCAAGAGACCCAGTACTTC. This sequence encodes CATGRDLQETQYF.